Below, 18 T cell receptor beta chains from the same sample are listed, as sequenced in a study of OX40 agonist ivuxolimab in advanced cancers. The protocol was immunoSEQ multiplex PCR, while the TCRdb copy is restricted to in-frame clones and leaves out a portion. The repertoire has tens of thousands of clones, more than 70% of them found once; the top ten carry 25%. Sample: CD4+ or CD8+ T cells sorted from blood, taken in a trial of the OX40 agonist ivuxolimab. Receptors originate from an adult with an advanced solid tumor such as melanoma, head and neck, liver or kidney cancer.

CDR3 bases: TGTGCCAGTATTGGTAGCGGGAGTGCGAATGAGCAGTTCTTC. This codes for CASIGSGSANEQFF. The chain has TRBV19 and TRBJ2-1; 9 nucleotides agree with TRBD2. Germline values: CDR1 LNHDA, CDR2 SQIVND (reference sequence). V trimming: 7 bases; J trimming: 7 bases; junction bases outside the gene matches: 8. CDR3 length: 14 residues.

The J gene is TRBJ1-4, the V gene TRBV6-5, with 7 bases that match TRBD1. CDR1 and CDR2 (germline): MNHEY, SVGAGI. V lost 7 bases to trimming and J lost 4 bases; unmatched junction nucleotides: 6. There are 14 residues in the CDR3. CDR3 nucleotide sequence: TGTGCCAGCACCAAAGGGGGCGGTAATGAAAAACTGTTTTTT. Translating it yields CASTKGGGNEKLFF.

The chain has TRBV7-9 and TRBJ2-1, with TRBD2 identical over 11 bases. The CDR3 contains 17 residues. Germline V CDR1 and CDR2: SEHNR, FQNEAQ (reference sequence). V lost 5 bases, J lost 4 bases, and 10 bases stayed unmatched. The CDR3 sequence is CASSLWVRLAGYNEQFF. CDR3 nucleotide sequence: TGTGCCAGCAGCCTATGGGTTAGACTAGCGGGGTACAATGAGCAGTTCTTC. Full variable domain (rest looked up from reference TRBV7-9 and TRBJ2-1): DTGVSQNPRHKITKRGQNVTFRCDPISEHNRLYWYRQTLGQGPEFLTYFQNEAQLEKSRLLSDRFSAERPKGSFSTLEIQRTEQGDSAMYLCASSLWVRLAGYNEQFFGPGTRLTVL.

CDR3 nucleotide sequence: TGTGCCAGCAGCTTAGACTTCGGGGGCGATGGCTACACCTTC. Protein sequence: CASSLDFGGDGYTF. The rearrangement uses TRBV7-9 and TRBJ1-2; D is perhaps TRBD1 (6 bases). Germline V gives CDR1 SEHNR, CDR2 FQNEAQ (reference sequence). CDR3 size: 14 residues. Trimming removed 1 base from V and 6 bases from J, with 12 bases in between.

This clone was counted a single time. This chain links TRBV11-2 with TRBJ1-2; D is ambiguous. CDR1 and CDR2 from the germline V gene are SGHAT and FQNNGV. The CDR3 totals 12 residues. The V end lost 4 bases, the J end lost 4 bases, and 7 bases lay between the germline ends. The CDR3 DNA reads TGTGCCAGCAGCTCTTACAGCTATGGCTACACCTTC. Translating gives CASSSYSYGYTF.

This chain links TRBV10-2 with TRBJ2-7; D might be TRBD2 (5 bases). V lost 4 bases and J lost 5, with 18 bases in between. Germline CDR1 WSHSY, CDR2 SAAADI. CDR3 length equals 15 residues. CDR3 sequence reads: CASSGTTTSYDEQYF. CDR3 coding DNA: TGCGCCAGCAGTGGGACCACCACTAGTTATGACGAGCAGTACTTC.

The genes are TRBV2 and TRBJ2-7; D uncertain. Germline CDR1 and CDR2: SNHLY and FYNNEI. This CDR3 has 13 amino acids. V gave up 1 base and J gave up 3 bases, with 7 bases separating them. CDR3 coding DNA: TGTGCCAGCAGTGAAGGCCACGGCTACGAGCAGTACTTC. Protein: CASSEGHGYEQYF.

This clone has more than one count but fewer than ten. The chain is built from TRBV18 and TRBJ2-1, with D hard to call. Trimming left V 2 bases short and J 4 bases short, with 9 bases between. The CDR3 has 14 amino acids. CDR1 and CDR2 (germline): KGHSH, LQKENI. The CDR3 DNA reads TGTGCCAGCTCACCAGGAGTCGGGTACAATGAGCAGTTCTTC. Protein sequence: CASSPGVGYNEQFF.

The CDR3 reads CASSPVWTSGFGTDTQYF. CDR3 in DNA: TGTGCCAGTAGTCCCGTTTGGACTAGCGGGTTTGGCACAGATACGCAGTATTTT. The chain is built from TRBV19 and TRBJ2-3; 11 positions match TRBD2. The CDR3 has 18 amino acids. The trim removed 5 bases at V and 1 base at J, leaving 11 bases unmatched. Germline CDR1 is LNHDA and CDR2 is SQIVND (reference sequence).

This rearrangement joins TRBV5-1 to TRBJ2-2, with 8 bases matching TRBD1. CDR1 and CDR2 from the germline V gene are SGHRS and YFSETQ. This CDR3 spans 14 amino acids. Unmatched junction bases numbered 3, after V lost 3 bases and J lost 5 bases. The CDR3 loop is CASSWTGSTGELFF. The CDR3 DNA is TGCGCCAGCAGCTGGACAGGGAGTACCGGGGAGCTGTTTTTT.

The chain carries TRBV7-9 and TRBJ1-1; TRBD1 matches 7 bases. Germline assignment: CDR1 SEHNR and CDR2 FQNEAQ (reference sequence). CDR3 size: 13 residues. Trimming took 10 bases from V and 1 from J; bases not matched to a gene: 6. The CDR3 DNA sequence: TGTGCCACCCAGGGACAGACGAACACTGAAGCTTTCTTT. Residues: CATQGQTNTEAFF.

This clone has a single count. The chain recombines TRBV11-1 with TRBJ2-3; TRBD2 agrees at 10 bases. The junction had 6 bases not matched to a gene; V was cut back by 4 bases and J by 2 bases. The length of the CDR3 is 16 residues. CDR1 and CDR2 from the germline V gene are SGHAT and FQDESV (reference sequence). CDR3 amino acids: CASSSWTSGLTDTQYF. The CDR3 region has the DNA TGTGCCAGCAGCTCCTGGACTAGCGGACTCACAGATACGCAGTATTTT.

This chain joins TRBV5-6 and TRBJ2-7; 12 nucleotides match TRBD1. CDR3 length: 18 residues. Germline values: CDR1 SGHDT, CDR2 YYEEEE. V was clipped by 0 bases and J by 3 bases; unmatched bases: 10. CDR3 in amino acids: CASSLGGMGQGAVYEQYF. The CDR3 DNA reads TGTGCCAGCAGCTTGGGGGGCATGGGACAGGGGGCCGTCTACGAGCAGTACTTC.

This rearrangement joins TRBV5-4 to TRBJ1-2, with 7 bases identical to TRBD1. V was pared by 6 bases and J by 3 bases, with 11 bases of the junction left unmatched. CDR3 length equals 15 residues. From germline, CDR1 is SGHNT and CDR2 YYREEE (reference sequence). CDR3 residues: CASTIPGGGYYGYTF. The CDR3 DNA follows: TGTGCCAGCACTATCCCGGGAGGGGGCTACTATGGCTACACCTTC.

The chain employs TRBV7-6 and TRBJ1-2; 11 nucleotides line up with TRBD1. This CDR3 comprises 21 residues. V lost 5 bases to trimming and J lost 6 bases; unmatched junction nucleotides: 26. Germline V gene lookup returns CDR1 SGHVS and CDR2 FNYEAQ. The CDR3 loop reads CASSPSLLAGTGGPKGNGYTF. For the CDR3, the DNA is TGTGCCAGCAGCCCGTCGCTCCTTGCCGGGACAGGGGGTCCTAAAGGGAATGGCTACACCTTC.

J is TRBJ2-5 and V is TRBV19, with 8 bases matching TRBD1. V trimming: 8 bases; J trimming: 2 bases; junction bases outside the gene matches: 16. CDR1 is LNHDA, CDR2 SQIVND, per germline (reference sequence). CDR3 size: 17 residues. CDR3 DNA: TGTGCCAGTCGTGACAGGGGAGGAGCGGGCACACAAGAGACCCAGTACTTC. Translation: CASRDRGGAGTQETQYF.

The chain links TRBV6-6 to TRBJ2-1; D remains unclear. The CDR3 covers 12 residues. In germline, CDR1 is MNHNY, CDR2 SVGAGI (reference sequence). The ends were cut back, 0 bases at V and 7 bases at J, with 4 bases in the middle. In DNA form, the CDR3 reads TGTGCCAGCAGTTACTCGGGTAATGAGCAGTTCTTC. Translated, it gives CASSYSGNEQFF.

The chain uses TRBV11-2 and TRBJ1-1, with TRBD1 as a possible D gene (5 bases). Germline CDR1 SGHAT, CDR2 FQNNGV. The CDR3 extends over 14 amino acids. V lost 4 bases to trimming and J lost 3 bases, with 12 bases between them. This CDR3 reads CASSSQVADTEAFF. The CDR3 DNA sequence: TGTGCCAGCAGCTCACAGGTGGCGGACACTGAAGCTTTCTTT.